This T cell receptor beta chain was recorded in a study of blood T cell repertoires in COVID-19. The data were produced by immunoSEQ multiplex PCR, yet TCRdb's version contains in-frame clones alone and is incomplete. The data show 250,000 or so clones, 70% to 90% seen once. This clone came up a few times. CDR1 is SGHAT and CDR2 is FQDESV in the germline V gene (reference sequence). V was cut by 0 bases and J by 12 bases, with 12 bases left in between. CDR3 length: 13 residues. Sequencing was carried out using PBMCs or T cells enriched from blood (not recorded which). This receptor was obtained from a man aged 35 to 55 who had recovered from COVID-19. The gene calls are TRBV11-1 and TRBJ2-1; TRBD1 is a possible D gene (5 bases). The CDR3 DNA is TGTGCCAGCAGCTTAGCGACAGTGGGTATGCAGTTCTTC. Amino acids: CASSLATVGMQFF.